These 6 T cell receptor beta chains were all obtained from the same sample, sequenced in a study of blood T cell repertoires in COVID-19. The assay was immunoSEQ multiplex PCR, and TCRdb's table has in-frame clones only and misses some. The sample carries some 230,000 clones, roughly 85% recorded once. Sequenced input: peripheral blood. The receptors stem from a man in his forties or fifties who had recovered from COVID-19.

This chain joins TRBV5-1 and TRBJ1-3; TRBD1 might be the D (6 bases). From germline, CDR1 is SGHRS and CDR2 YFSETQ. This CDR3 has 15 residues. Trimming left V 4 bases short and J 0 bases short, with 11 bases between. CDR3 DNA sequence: TGCGCCAGCAGCCACACAGGGCCCTCTGGAAACACCATATATTTT. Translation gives CASSHTGPSGNTIYF.

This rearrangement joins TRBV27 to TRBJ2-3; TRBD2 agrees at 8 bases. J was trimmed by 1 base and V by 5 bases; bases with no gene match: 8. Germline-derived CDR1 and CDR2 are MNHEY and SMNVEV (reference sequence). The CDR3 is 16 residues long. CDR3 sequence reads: CASSATLSGGTDTQYF. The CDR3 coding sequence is TGTGCCAGCAGTGCGACCCTTAGCGGGGGCACAGATACGCAGTATTTT.

The CDR3 DNA sequence: TGTGCCAGCAGCTTAGTTTCAGGGTTGCGGGAGGGCGCCTACAATGAGCAGTTCTTC. Residues: CASSLVSGLREGAYNEQFF. The V gene is TRBV7-9, the J gene TRBJ2-1; TRBD2 matches at 9 bases. V gave up 1 base and J gave up 2 bases; unmatched junction bases: 12. The germline V gene has CDR1 SEHNR and CDR2 FQNEAQ (reference sequence). This CDR3 is 19 amino acids long.

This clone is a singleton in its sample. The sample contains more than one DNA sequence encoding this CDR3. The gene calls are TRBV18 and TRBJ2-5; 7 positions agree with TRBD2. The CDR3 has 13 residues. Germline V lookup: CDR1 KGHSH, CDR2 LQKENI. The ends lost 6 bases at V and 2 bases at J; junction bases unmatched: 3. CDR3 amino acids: CASSPGLQETQYF. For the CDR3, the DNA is TGTGCCAGCTCGCCGGGACTACAAGAGACCCAGTACTTC.

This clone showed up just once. CDR3: CASWDRKLADTQYF. Here the CDR3 DNA reads TGTGCCAGCTGGGACAGGAAGCTCGCAGATACGCAGTATTTT. The V and J genes are TRBV6-5 and TRBJ2-3; 8 bases map to TRBD1. CDR3 length: 14 residues. Per germline, CDR1 MNHEY and CDR2 SVGAGI. J gave up 4 bases and V 8 bases, and 8 bases lay outside the gene matches.

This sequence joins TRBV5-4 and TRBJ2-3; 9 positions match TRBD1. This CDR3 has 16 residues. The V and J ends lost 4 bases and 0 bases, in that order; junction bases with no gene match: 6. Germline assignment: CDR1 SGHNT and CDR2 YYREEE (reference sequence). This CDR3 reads CASSPQQGASTDTQYF. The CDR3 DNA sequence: TGTGCCAGCAGCCCCCAACAGGGGGCGAGCACAGATACGCAGTATTTT.